This T cell receptor (beta chain) was profiled in a study of shared clonotypes between healthy human individuals. Overall study results and limits: Sharing across four donors was highest in naive CD4 (roughly 5%) and lowest in memory CD8 (roughly 0.4%).

Positive CCR7 selection of CD45RO-negative cells yielded the naive CD8 cells, and terminally differentiated effector memory CD45RA+ cells were excluded. In the original workflow: ImmunoSEQ gave junction-only sequences without quality scores, so filtering differed. Clones were read by immunoSEQ multiplex PCR, and TCRdb kept only the in-frame ones, dropping some. D and trimming come from the DNA, and the V and J calls and clone size come from that table. The data hold about 2.1 million clones, with over 85% observed a single time. This CDR3 contains 16 residues. Germline values: CDR1 ENHRY, CDR2 SYGVKD. J was trimmed by 3 bases and V by 6 bases; bases with no gene match: 9. As regards this clone: Its antigen is unidentified.

Material for sequencing was naive CD8+ T cells from PBMCs. The chain combines TRBV10-3 with TRBJ2-3, with 10 bases matching TRBD2. The receptor was derived from a man in his late teens or twenties in good health. Some clones in this sample may be carry-over from other donors' samples. The chain's CDR3 is CAIRDLLAGRTDTQYF. The CDR3 nucleotides are TGTGCCATCAGGGACTTACTAGCGGGAAGGACAGATACGCAGTATTTT.